This TCR beta chain was observed in a study of blood T cell repertoires in COVID-19. Original handling: Nucleated cell number was recorded as an estimate derived from reference gene primer amplification. The repertoire was sequenced with immunoSEQ multiplex PCR; TCRdb's copy has only in-frame clones and lacks some. That table furnishes V, J and clone size, whereas the DNA furnished D and trimming. The sample shows a few hundred thousand clones, around 88% of them seen only once. V was pared by 0 bases and J by 6 bases, with 12 bases between. From germline, CDR1 is LNHDA and CDR2 SQIVND (reference sequence). This CDR3 contains 15 residues.

The chain links TRBV19 to TRBJ1-5, with D maybe TRBD1 (6 bases). Specimen: peripheral blood. The TCR sequence derives from a woman between 25 and 40 years old who had recovered from COVID-19. Written as DNA, the CDR3 is TGTGCCAGTAGTATAGAGGGGGCGCCAGGTCAGCCCCAGCATTTT. Residues: CASSIEGAPGQPQHF.